This is a list of T cell receptor beta chains from one sample in a study of metastatic and nonmetastatic thyroid tumors. TCRdb re-clonotyped the PCR reads via MiXCR. The table shows approximately 8,000 clones, with roughly a quarter occurring only once. Input material: adjacent normal tissue. The origin of the receptors is a female donor with papillary thyroid cancer or a benign thyroid nodule (not recorded which). Some clones in this sample may be carry-over from other donors' samples. CDR3s include the opening cysteine and the closing phenylalanine or tryptophan. A D gene is named only where the DNA matches it firmly. For some rows the clone size is stated as once, few or many, or as a class when expanded; others skip it.

v_call,clone_size,d_call,cdr3_length,j_call,cdr3_nt,cdr3_aa
TRBV7-3,.,TRBD2,15,TRBJ2-5,TGTGTCAGCAGCCTCCTTAGCGGGAGGGCCGAGACCCAGTACTTC,CVSSLLSGRAETQYF
TRBV3-1,.,.,13,TRBJ1-1,TGTGCTAGCAGCCAAGGGTCGGCCACTGAAGCTTTCTTT,CASSQGSATEAFF
TRBV6-1,few,TRBD1,12,TRBJ1-2,TGTGCCAGCAGGGACAGGGGGTATGGCTACACCTTC,CASRDRGYGYTF
TRBV12-3/TRBV12-4,medium-sized,TRBD1,14,TRBJ2-5,TGTGCCAGCAGCTATCAGGGGGTTCAAGAGACCCAGTACTTC,CASSYQGVQETQYF
TRBV20-1,.,.,17,TRBJ2-1,TGCAGTGCTAGAGATCTTGCTAGTGGAGGTAGTATGTATGAGCAGTTCTTC,CSARDLASGGSMYEQFF
TRBV19,many,.,19,TRBJ2-1,TGTGCCAGTAGTATTGGGACCTCTACACGATCTAGCTCCTACAATGAGCAGTTCTTC,CASSIGTSTRSSSYNEQFF
TRBV6-8,.,.,17,TRBJ2-7,TGTGCCAGCCCCAGTACCCCTGGGCAGGCGTACTCCTACGAGCAGTACTTC,CASPSTPGQAYSYEQYF
TRBV29-1,few,.,13,TRBJ1-1,TGCAGAATTGAGTCACATACGAACACTGAAGCTTTCTTT,CRIESHTNTEAFF
TRBV5-1,many,.,14,TRBJ2-1,TGCGCCAGCAGCTTGGACGGGCCGAACAATGAGCAGTTCTTC,CASSLDGPNNEQFF
TRBV11-2,.,.,16,TRBJ1-1,TGTGCCAGCAGCTTAGGACACCCGGGGTTAGTGGCTGAAGCTTTCTTT,CASSLGHPGLVAEAFF
TRBV12-3/TRBV12-4,.,TRBD2,15,TRBJ2-3,TGTGGCAGCAGTTTCTTCACTAGCGGTCTCGATACGCAGTATTTT,CGSSFFTSGLDTQYF
TRBV5-1,.,.,14,TRBJ2-5,TGCGCCAGCAGCGGTGAGGGTTCTAAGGAGACCCAGTACTTC,CASSGEGSKETQYF
TRBV6-2/TRBV6-3,.,.,11,TRBJ1-1,TGTGCCAGCAGCCGGGACACTGAAGCTTTCTTT,CASSRDTEAFF
TRBV6-1,.,.,13,TRBJ1-6,TGTGCCACCCTACGGGGGAATAATTCACCCCTCCACTTT,CATLRGNNSPLHF
TRBV28,.,TRBD1,15,TRBJ1-2,TGTGCCAGCAGTCCGGACAGGCTACCTCTATATTGCTACACCTTC,CASSPDRLPLYCYTF
TRBV6-1,few,.,15,TRBJ1-5,TGTGCCAGCAGAACCGGGACACTTAGCAATCAGCCCCAGCATTTT,CASRTGTLSNQPQHF
TRBV20-1,.,.,13,TRBJ2-7,TGCAGTGCTAGAGAATCGGGTACCTACGAGCAGTACTTC,CSARESGTYEQYF
TRBV13,many,.,14,TRBJ1-6,TGTGCCAGCAGCACCGGGACCTATAATTCACCCCTCCACTTT,CASSTGTYNSPLHF
TRBV6-2/TRBV6-3,medium-sized,.,15,TRBJ1-1,TGTGCCAGCAGTTACTATCCTGAGACAGGAATTAAAGCTTTCTTT,CASSYYPETGIKAFF
TRBV5-4,many,TRBD1,16,TRBJ1-3,TGTGCCAGCAGCTTGGAACCGGGACAGCCTGGAAACACCATATATTTT,CASSLEPGQPGNTIYF
TRBV4-1,.,.,16,TRBJ2-5,TGCGCCAGCAGCCAAGTCCGGGGGGCAGGGGAAGAGACCCAGTACTTC,CASSQVRGAGEETQYF
TRBV7-7,many,.,13,TRBJ2-1,TGTGCTAGCAGCTTAGAGGCGGGGAATGAGCAGTTCTTC,CASSLEAGNEQFF
TRBV7-3,.,.,13,TRBJ2-2,TGTGCCAGCAGCGGACAGAACACCGGGGAACTGTTTTTT,CASSGQNTGELFF
TRBV10-3,medium-sized,.,13,TRBJ1-6,TGTGCCATCAGATTGAGTGGTGATTCACCCCTCCACTTT,CAIRLSGDSPLHF
TRBV7-2,once,.,12,TRBJ1-3,TGTGCCAGCAGCTTAGTTGGCAGGTCCATATATTTT,CASSLVGRSIYF
TRBV2,few,.,13,TRBJ2-5,TGTGCCAGCAACGAGGAACAGGTTGTGACCCAGTACTTC,CASNEEQVVTQYF
TRBV2,.,.,14,TRBJ1-1,TGTGCCAGCAGTGAGGACCTCAAGGACACTGAAGCTTTCTTT,CASSEDLKDTEAFF
TRBV6-1,medium-sized,TRBD1,15,TRBJ1-4,TGTGCCAGCAGTGAAAGGGACAGGGGGCTCGGAAAACTGTTTTTT,CASSERDRGLGKLFF
TRBV19,.,TRBD1,16,TRBJ1-1,TGTGCCAGTAGTCCGAGGGGGCGAGAGGGCGGCACTGAAGCTTTCTTT,CASSPRGREGGTEAFF
TRBV5-1,medium-sized,TRBD1,14,TRBJ1-5,TGCGCCAGCAGCCCGCAGGGGGGGGATCAGCCCCAGCATTTT,CASSPQGGDQPQHF
TRBV24-1,few,.,14,TRBJ1-2,TGTGCCACCAGTGAGGTTGGGCGCATCAATGGCTACACCTTC,CATSEVGRINGYTF
TRBV10-3,few,TRBD1,14,TRBJ2-2,TGTGCAGCCCGACAGGGGGCGCCCACCGGGGAACTGTTTTTT,CAARQGAPTGELFF
TRBV20-1,.,.,19,TRBJ2-3,TGCAGTGCTCCGTCCGATCTGGACCCGAAGAGGATAAGCACATATACTCAGTATTTT,CSAPSDLDPKRISTYTQYF
TRBV7-3,.,.,14,TRBJ2-2,TGTGCCAGCAGCCTTGGCATGGGTGTCGGGGAGCTGTTTTTT,CASSLGMGVGELFF
TRBV27,.,.,16,TRBJ1-1,TGTGCCAGCGTAACTTCGGGGAGTTCTCCAAACACTGAAGCTTTCTTT,CASVTSGSSPNTEAFF
TRBV12-3/TRBV12-4,medium-sized,.,12,TRBJ1-5,TGTGCCAGCAGTACATCGAATCAGCCCCAGCATTTT,CASSTSNQPQHF
TRBV19,.,.,16,TRBJ2-1,TGTGCCAGCTCCGCCGGACGGGACTTGACGGTGGGTGAGCAGTTCTTT,CASSAGRDLTVGEQFF
TRBV18,many,.,13,TRBJ2-3,TGTGCCAGCTCACCACCGTTAGGAGATACGCAGTATTTT,CASSPPLGDTQYF
TRBV6-1,.,.,13,TRBJ1-5,TGTGCCAGCAGATCCGACGGATATCAGCCCCAGCATTTT,CASRSDGYQPQHF
TRBV5-1,many,.,15,TRBJ2-3,TGCGCCAGCAGCCCCGGACGCCCTAGCACAGATACGCAGTATTTT,CASSPGRPSTDTQYF
TRBV11-1,many,.,15,TRBJ2-5,TGTGCCAGCAGCTTAGCGGGGTCGGGGCAAGAGACCCAGTACTTC,CASSLAGSGQETQYF
TRBV6-4,medium-sized,.,15,TRBJ1-3,TGTGCCGCTCAGCGGTGGTACATTTCCTGGGACACCATATATTTT,CAAQRWYISWDTIYF
TRBV11-2,many,.,15,TRBJ2-7,TGTGCCAGCAGTCATGAGCAGGGTTCTGAGTACGAGCAGTACTTC,CASSHEQGSEYEQYF
TRBV7-8,.,TRBD1,17,TRBJ1-1,TGTGCCAGCAGCCGCCTCCCAGGACAGGGGAAAAACACTGAAGCTTTCTTT,CASSRLPGQGKNTEAFF
TRBV12-3/TRBV12-4,.,TRBD2,16,TRBJ2-3,TGTGCAAGCGCACGGGGCGGCGGGAGGGCAGGGGACACGCAGTATTTT,CASARGGGRAGDTQYF
TRBV7-9,many,TRBD2,15,TRBJ2-5,TGTGCCAGCAGCTTAGCAGGGACTACCCAAGAGACCCAGTACTTC,CASSLAGTTQETQYF
TRBV6-1,.,.,13,TRBJ1-5,TGTGCCAGCAGTCCCGCCCGTCCAGGGCCCCAGCATTTT,CASSPARPGPQHF
TRBV6-5,few,.,18,TRBJ2-2,TGTGCCAGCAGTTACTCAAAGGACAGTTACCTAAGGACCGGGGAGCTGTTTTTT,CASSYSKDSYLRTGELFF
TRBV27,.,.,13,TRBJ2-1,TGTGCCAGCAGTTTAAGAGGATACAATGAGCAGTTCTTC,CASSLRGYNEQFF
TRBV12-3/TRBV12-4,medium-sized,.,13,TRBJ1-3,TGTGCCAGCAGCCGGGACCCGAGGGACACCATATATTTT,CASSRDPRDTIYF
TRBV14,many,TRBD1,14,TRBJ2-7,TGTGCCAGCAGCCAAGGTCAGGGGGAATACGAGCAGTACTTC,CASSQGQGEYEQYF
TRBV7-2,many,.,15,TRBJ1-4,TGTGCCAGCAGCTTAAGGGACTTACCGGGTGAAAAACTGTTTTTT,CASSLRDLPGEKLFF
TRBV6-1,.,.,13,TRBJ1-3,TGTGCCAGCACAAAGCACTCTGGAAACACCATATATTTT,CASTKHSGNTIYF
TRBV20-1,once,TRBD1,13,TRBJ1-2,TGCAGTGCGCCGGGACAGTCTAACTATGGCTACACCTTC,CSAPGQSNYGYTF
TRBV9,.,TRBD1,14,TRBJ2-7,TGTGCCAGCAGCCCTCCGGACAGGGTGTTCGAGCAGTACTTC,CASSPPDRVFEQYF
TRBV2,large,.,14,TRBJ1-2,TGTGCCAGCAGTGAAACCCGCCGTCCTTATGGCTACACCTTC,CASSETRRPYGYTF
TRBV24-1,.,.,15,TRBJ2-3,TGTGCCACCAGTCTAACGGTGATTAGCACAGATACGCAGTATTTT,CATSLTVISTDTQYF
TRBV20-1,many,TRBD1,15,TRBJ1-5,TGCAGTGCTATAGGACAGGAAGGTCGGAGTCAGCCCCAGCATTTT,CSAIGQEGRSQPQHF